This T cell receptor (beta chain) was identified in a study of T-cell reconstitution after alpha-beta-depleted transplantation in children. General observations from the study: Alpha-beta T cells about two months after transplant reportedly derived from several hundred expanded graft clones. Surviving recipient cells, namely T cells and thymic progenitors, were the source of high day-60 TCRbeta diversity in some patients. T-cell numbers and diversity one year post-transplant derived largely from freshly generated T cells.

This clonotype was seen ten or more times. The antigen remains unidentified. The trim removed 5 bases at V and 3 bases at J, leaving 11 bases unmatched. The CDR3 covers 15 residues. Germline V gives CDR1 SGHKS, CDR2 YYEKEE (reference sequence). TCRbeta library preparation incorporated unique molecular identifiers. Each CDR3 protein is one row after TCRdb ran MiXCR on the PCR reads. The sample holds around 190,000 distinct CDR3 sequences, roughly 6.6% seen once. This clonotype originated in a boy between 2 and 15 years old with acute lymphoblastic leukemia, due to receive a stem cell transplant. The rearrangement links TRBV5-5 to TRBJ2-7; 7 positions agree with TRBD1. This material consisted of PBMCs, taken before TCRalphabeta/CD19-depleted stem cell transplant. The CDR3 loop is CASRPTGEDIYEQYF. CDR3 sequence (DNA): TGTGCCAGCAGGCCTACAGGGGAAGACATCTACGAGCAGTACTTC.